The rows below give T cell receptor beta chains drawn from one sample of a study of blood T cell repertoires in COVID-19. Here immunoSEQ multiplex PCR was the method, and the copy in TCRdb shows in-frame clones only, minus some. The sample has 150,000 to 200,000 clones, roughly 90% seen once. Sequenced sample: peripheral blood. These receptor sequences come from a man aged 55 to 70 with active or convalescent COVID-19. The CDR3 runs from the conserved cysteine through the conserved F or W.

TRBV3-1/TRBV3-2,CASSQKGRGEKLFF
TRBV30,CAWRTSGATDTQYF
TRBV5-1,CASRAGNYGYTF
TRBV3-1/TRBV3-2,CASSQDPGGPDTQYF
TRBV5-1,CASRPTGGTEAFF
TRBV4-1,CASSQVLGLAGHSSYEQYF
TRBV3-1/TRBV3-2,CASSPSGRAFGELFF
TRBV18,CASSLQTASANEKLFF
TRBV21-1,CASSKSKTSHEQFF
TRBV2,CATGGVDSPLHF
TRBV5-1,CASSLGQGDSPLHF
TRBV29-1,CSVGQGNQPQHF
TRBV7-6,CASSLGLDRGEQYF